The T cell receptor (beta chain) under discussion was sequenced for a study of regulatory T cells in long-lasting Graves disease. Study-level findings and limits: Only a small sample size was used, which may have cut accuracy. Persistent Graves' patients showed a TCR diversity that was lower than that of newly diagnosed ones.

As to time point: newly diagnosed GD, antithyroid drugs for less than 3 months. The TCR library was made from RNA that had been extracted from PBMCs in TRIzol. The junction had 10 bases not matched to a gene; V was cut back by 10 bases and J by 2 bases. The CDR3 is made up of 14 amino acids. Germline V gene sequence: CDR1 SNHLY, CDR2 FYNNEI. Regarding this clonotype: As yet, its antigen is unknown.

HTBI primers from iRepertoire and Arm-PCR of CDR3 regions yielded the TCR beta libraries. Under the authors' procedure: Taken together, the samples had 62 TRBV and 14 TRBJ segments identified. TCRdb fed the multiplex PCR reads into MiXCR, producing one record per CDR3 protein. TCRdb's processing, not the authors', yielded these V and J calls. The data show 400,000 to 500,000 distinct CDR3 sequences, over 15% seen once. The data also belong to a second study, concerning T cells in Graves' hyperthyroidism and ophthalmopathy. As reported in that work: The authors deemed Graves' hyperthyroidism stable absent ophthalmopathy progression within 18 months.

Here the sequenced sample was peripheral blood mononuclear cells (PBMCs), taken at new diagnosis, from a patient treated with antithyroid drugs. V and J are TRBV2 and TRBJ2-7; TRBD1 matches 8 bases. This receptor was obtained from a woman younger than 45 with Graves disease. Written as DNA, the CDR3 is TGTGCCACAGGGTCCGGGACAGGACCCTACGAGCAGTACTTC. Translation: CATGSGTGPYEQYF.